A selection of T cell receptor beta chains follows, all from one sample in a study of control samples from healthy donors and cancer patients. Method: immunoSEQ multiplex PCR; TCRdb's copy keeps in-frame clones and lacks some. The table lists 100,000 to 150,000 clones, roughly 90% of them singletons. Sequenced: blood. These receptors came from a woman aged 50 to 60 in good health. The CDR3 runs from the conserved cysteine through the conserved F or W. Fields, in order: V gene, J gene, CDR3 length, D gene, CDR3 protein. D genes are given only for firm matches.

TRBV5-1,TRBJ1-2,13,.,CASTDTFGYGYTF
TRBV19,TRBJ2-1,16,TRBD1,CASSSPPGQIYNEQFF
TRBV6-1,TRBJ2-1,17,TRBD1,CASSGLQDRGAYNEQFF
TRBV30,TRBJ1-3,17,.,CAWTDVSGVRSGNTIYF
TRBV6-6,TRBJ1-1,14,.,CASSTGGGKAEAFF
TRBV11-3,TRBJ2-1,18,TRBD2,CASSSRGTSGGRYNEQFF
TRBV9,TRBJ2-2,13,TRBD1,CASRGQDTGELFF
TRBV3-1/TRBV3-2,TRBJ2-1,18,TRBD2,CASSQELAGGHAYNEQFF
TRBV6-5,TRBJ1-5,11,.,CASGGPQPQHF
TRBV6-1,TRBJ1-6,16,.,CASSDLGQIYNSPLHF
TRBV10-3,TRBJ1-6,14,TRBD1,CAIKGQGVNSPLHF